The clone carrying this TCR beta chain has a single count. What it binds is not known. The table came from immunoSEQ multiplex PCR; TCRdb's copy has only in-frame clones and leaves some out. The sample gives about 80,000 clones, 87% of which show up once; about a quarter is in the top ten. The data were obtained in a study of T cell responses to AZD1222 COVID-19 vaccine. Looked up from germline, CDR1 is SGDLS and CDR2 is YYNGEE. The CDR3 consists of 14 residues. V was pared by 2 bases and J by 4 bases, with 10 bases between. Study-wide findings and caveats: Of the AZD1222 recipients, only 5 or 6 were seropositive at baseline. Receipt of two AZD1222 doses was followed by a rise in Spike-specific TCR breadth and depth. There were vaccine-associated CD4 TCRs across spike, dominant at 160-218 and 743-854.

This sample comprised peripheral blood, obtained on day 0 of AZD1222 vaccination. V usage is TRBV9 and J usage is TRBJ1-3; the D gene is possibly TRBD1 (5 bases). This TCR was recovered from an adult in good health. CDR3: CASSVWDVGNTIYF. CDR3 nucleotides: TGTGCCAGCAGCGTCTGGGACGTAGGAAACACCATATATTTT.